One sample yielded the 11 T cell receptor beta chains listed below, sequenced in a study of cytomegalovirus exposure and HLA in healthy donors (dated by TCRdb to between 2016 and 2019). The library was generated by the immunoSEQ multiplex PCR assay. For the multiplex PCR, a mixture combining 60 forward primers for TCR Vbeta segments and 13 reverse primers for TCR Jbeta segments was used. In TCRdb, the immuneACCESS table is reduced to in-frame sequences with V and J assigned. These tables do not hold every clone; where another copy was compared, an unresolved V gene accounts for under half, and the others remain unexplained. Within this sample are roughly 150,000 clones, with over 75% of them counted one time only. The top ten hold 1.3% of the sample. The sample consisted of PBMCs. Every receptor here comes from a man aged 45-65 years in good health and CMV-seropositive.

The chain joins TRBV7-3 to TRBJ1-1, with a possible D match to TRBD1 (5 bases). The CDR3 contains 14 residues. Per the germline V gene, CDR1 is SGHTA and CDR2 is FQGTGA. V was cut by 4 bases and J by 1 base, with 10 bases left in between. CDR3 amino acids: CASSWGQGNTEAFF. CDR3 DNA sequence: TGTGCCAGCAGCTGGGGCCAGGGGAACACTGAAGCTTTCTTT.

The chain carries TRBV27 and TRBJ1-2; D might be TRBD1 (5 bases). Germline CDR1 reads MNHEY; CDR2 reads SMNVEV (reference sequence). Trimming cost V 6 bases and J 6 bases, with 14 bases left between them. The CDR3 length is 13 residues. The CDR3 DNA reads TGTGCCAGCAGCCTCCAGGGTTGGGATGGCTACACCTTC. Its protein product is CASSLQGWDGYTF.

The V gene is TRBV4-1, the J gene TRBJ2-1; the D gene is possibly TRBD2 (6 bases). The germline V and J ends were trimmed by 1 base and 4 bases, with 14 bases remaining between them. The CDR3 loop spans 16 amino acids. From germline, CDR1 is MGHRA and CDR2 YSYEKL. Here the CDR3 reads CASSQATAGTYNEQFF. The CDR3 coding sequence is TGCGCCAGCAGCCAAGCAACGGCGGGAACTTACAATGAGCAGTTCTTC.

V is TRBV10-3 and J is TRBJ1-2; 7 bases are shared with TRBD1. This CDR3 region has 12 residues. Germline assignment: CDR1 ENHRY and CDR2 SYGVKD. J gave up 6 bases and V 3 bases, and 1 base lay outside the gene matches. CDR3 nucleotide sequence: TGTGCCATCAGTGAAACAGGGGATGGCTACACCTTC. Translation: CAISETGDGYTF.

V gene TRBV5-6 combines with J gene TRBJ2-7; 9 bases are a match to TRBD2. Germline trimming cut 4 bases from V and 2 bases from J; bases unmatched to any gene: 4. Germline V CDR1 and CDR2: SGHDT, YYEEEE. The CDR3 sequence is 14 residues long. The CDR3 nucleotides are TGTGCCAGCAGCAGCAGCGGGGGGCCCTACGAGCAGTACTTC. Protein sequence: CASSSSGGPYEQYF. The whole variable domain, remainder taken from reference TRBV5-6 and TRBJ2-7, is DAGVTQSPTHLIKTRGQQVTLRCSPKSGHDTVSWYQQALGQGPQFIFQYYEEEERQRGNFPDRFSGHQFPNYSSELNVNALLLGDSALYLCASSSSGGPYEQYFGPGTRLTVT.

The genes are TRBV4-1 and TRBJ2-1; a possible D gene is TRBD2 (6 bases). Germline V gene data show CDR1 as MGHRA and CDR2 as YSYEKL. The length of the CDR3 is 14 residues. Trimming took 3 bases from V and 4 from J, leaving 10 bases between them. CDR3 DNA: TGCGCCAGCAGCCACCCCGGGGGATACAATGAGCAGTTCTTC. Its protein is CASSHPGGYNEQFF.

This chain links TRBV11-2 with TRBJ2-5; D may be TRBD2 (6 bases). The germline CDR1 and CDR2 sequences are SGHAT and FQNNGV. V dropped 5 bases and J dropped 2 bases, with 15 bases sitting between them. This CDR3 is built from 15 residues. DNA of the CDR3: TGTGCCAGCAGCCTAACCGGCGGGAAACAAGAGACCCAGTACTTC. Translated: CASSLTGGKQETQYF. Drawing the rest from reference TRBV11-2 and TRBJ2-5, the complete variable domain is EAGVAQSPRYKIIEKRQSVAFWCNPISGHATLYWYQQILGQGPKLLIQFQNNGVVDDSQLPKDRFSAERLKGVDSTLKIQPAKLEDSAVYLCASSLTGGKQETQYFGPGTRLLVL.

The chain recombines TRBV6-1 with TRBJ2-7; D call uncertain. The germline V gene has CDR1 MNHNS and CDR2 SASEGT. Trimming took off 6 bases at V and 0 bases at J, with 15 bases between the two ends. The CDR3 consists of 15 residues. The CDR3 DNA sequence: TGTGCCAGCAGGAGGAGAGGCGAAAGCTCCTACGAGCAGTACTTC. Its translation: CASRRRGESSYEQYF.

The rearrangement joins TRBV7-3 to TRBJ1-1, with D possibly being TRBD1 (6 bases). Germline V gene sequence: CDR1 SGHTA, CDR2 FQGTGA. The CDR3 runs 13 residues. Trimming left V 4 bases short and J 4 bases short, with 10 bases between. The CDR3 coding sequence is TGTGCCAGCAGCTCCTACAGGGCCACTGAAGCTTTCTTT. Amino acids: CASSSYRATEAFF.

This sequence joins TRBV5-4 and TRBJ2-7; 8 bases are shared with TRBD1. Germline CDR1 reads SGHNT; CDR2 reads YYREEE (reference sequence). The CDR3 length is 15 residues. J gave up 2 bases and V 0 bases, and 4 bases lay outside the gene matches. The CDR3: CASSLAGTGAYEQYF. CDR3 DNA sequence: TGTGCCAGCAGCTTGGCCGGGACAGGAGCCTACGAGCAGTACTTC.

This clone was seen more than once but under ten times. The chain links TRBV19 to TRBJ2-3; 15 nucleotides line up with TRBD2. Trimming removed 6 bases from V and 9 bases from J; junction bases left unmatched: 22. Germline CDR1 reads LNHDA; CDR2 reads SQIVND (reference sequence). CDR3 length equals 20 residues. CDR3 amino acids: CASRRGGALGTSGRIETQYF. CDR3 sequence (DNA): TGTGCCAGTAGGCGGGGGGGGGCCCTTGGGACTAGCGGGAGGATAGAGACGCAGTATTTT.